A selection of T cell receptor beta chains follows, all from one sample in a study of graft-versus-host responses after intestinal transplantation. For these TCRs, the target antigens are not known. Profiled with immunoSEQ multiplex PCR; TCRdb holds only in-frame clones, not every one. The sample yields more than 65,000 clones, about 90% seen once. Sequences were derived from unstimulated CD8+ T cells sorted from spleen or lymph node cells, sampled before intestinal transplant. Receptors originate from a human donor who received an intestinal transplant. CDR3s include the opening cysteine and the closing phenylalanine or tryptophan. D genes are given only for firm matches. Expanded clones get a size class; other rows say once, few or many, or leave the size out.

NA,TRBV7-8,TRBJ2-6,TRBD2,CASSLGTNTGANVLTF,TGTGCCAGCAGCTTGGGGACTAACACTGGGGCCAACGTCCTGACTTTC
NA,TRBV19,TRBJ2-7,NA,CATQTRGDEQYF,TGTGCCACCCAGACCAGGGGGGACGAGCAGTACTTC
NA,TRBV15,TRBJ1-5,TRBD1,CATKPDRGLEQPQHF,TGTGCCACCAAACCGGACAGGGGGTTAGAGCAGCCCCAGCATTTT
NA,TRBV9,TRBJ1-1,NA,CASSVGGGYTEAFF,TGTGCCAGCAGCGTAGGGGGGGGATACACTGAAGCTTTCTTT
NA,TRBV27,TRBJ1-1,TRBD1,CASSYGTGANTEAFF,TGTGCCAGCAGTTACGGGACAGGGGCCAACACTGAAGCTTTCTTT
NA,TRBV9,TRBJ2-2,NA,CASSPGPGELFF,TGTGCCAGCAGCCCAGGCCCCGGGGAGCTGTTTTTT
NA,TRBV21-1,TRBJ1-6,NA,CASSLQGPNSYNSPLHF,TGTGCCAGCAGCCTACAGGGGCCGAACTCCTATAATTCACCCCTCCACTTT
NA,TRBV13,TRBJ1-1,TRBD1,CASSSQDRGQGALDTEAFF,TGTGCCAGCAGCTCGCAGGATCGCGGACAGGGGGCGTTGGACACTGAAGCTTTCTTT
NA,TRBV7-6,TRBJ2-3,NA,CASSLSGSHTDTQYF,TGTGCCAGCAGCCTCAGCGGGTCCCACACAGATACGCAGTATTTT
NA,TRBV7-9,TRBJ2-7,NA,CASSSFVTGSGEQYF,TGTGCCAGCAGCTCGTTCGTTACAGGGTCGGGCGAGCAGTACTTC
NA,TRBV27,TRBJ2-1,TRBD2,CASSFSGGSTYNEQFF,TGTGCCAGCAGTTTCAGCGGGGGTTCGACCTACAATGAGCAGTTCTTC
NA,TRBV6-1,TRBJ1-1,NA,CASSEGGPEAFF,TGTGCCAGCAGTGAAGGGGGCCCTGAAGCTTTCTTT
once,TRBV7-3,TRBJ1-1,NA,CASSLEGLGTEAFF,TGTGCCAGCAGCTTGGAGGGCCTGGGCACTGAAGCTTTCTTT
NA,TRBV6-5,TRBJ1-2,TRBD1,CASSLDRVGGYTF,TGTGCCAGCAGTTTGGACAGGGTTGGCGGCTACACCTTC
NA,TRBV5-6,TRBJ2-1,TRBD2,CASSFGTSGGAYEQFF,TGTGCCAGCAGCTTTGGCACTAGCGGGGGGGCCTATGAGCAGTTCTTC
NA,TRBV6-5,TRBJ2-1,NA,CASSYGLLSSYNEQFF,TGTGCCAGCAGTTACGGACTCCTGAGCTCCTACAATGAGCAGTTCTTC
NA,TRBV27,TRBJ2-7,TRBD1,CASSSRDRVDEQYF,TGTGCCAGCAGTAGCAGGGACAGGGTTGACGAGCAGTACTTC
NA,TRBV4-1,TRBJ1-2,TRBD1,CASSQSTGGGYTF,TGCGCCAGCAGCCAGTCAACAGGGGGCGGCTACACCTTC
NA,TRBV13,TRBJ2-1,TRBD2,CASTPGLAGNNEQFF,TGTGCCAGCACCCCGGGACTAGCGGGGAACAATGAGCAGTTCTTC
NA,TRBV6-6,TRBJ1-1,NA,CASSSTEAFF,TGTGCCAGCAGCTCCACTGAAGCTTTCTTT
NA,TRBV27,TRBJ2-2,NA,CASSRAGHGELFF,TGTGCCAGCAGCAGGGCCGGCCACGGGGAGCTGTTTTTT
NA,TRBV2,TRBJ1-2,NA,CASSGDRNYGYTF,TGTGCCAGCAGTGGCGACAGGAACTATGGCTACACCTTC
NA,TRBV11-2,TRBJ2-2,TRBD2,CASSLDLGAGGPGGELFF,TGTGCCAGCAGCTTAGATCTAGGGGCGGGGGGGCCCGGCGGGGAGCTGTTTTTT